This is a list of T cell receptor beta chains from one sample in a study of shared clonotypes between healthy human individuals. Here immunoSEQ multiplex PCR was the method, and the copy in TCRdb shows in-frame clones only, minus some. This repertoire shows about 320,000 clones, 80% to 90% found once; its top ten account for around 15%. The specimen was memory CD8+ T cells sorted from blood. The receptors come from a young man in good health. Both conserved end residues are part of each CDR3.

13 | TRBV5-4 | CASSFRGGETQYF
15 | TRBV6-5 | CASRADRDGANVLTF
16 | TRBV11-2 | CASSLNNGLPTGEQYF
16 | TRBV27 | CASSFSGPASSYEQYF
15 | TRBV5-1 | CASSLLVGPNYGYTF
14 | TRBV28 | CASSLDRGSYEQYF
10 | TRBV20-1 | CSAWPNEAFF
20 | TRBV5-1 | CASSPGVKGLAGGWTYEQYF
15 | TRBV4-1 | CASSEPGQGFYEQYF
14 | TRBV6-1 | CASSEAGPFYEQYF
13 | TRBV29-1 | CSVAGQGNYEQYF
13 | TRBV9 | CASSPSGANVLTF
13 | TRBV27 | CASSFRGGEPQHF
16 | TRBV28 | CASTKFRVNSGNTIYF
13 | TRBV2 | CAREGENTGELFF
15 | TRBV6-6 | CASSPTGGYTGELFF
13 | TRBV10-3 | CAISAGTSYEQYF
15 | TRBV4-3 | CASSQAGLAGETQYF
10 | TRBV29-1 | CSVGPTEAFF
16 | TRBV4-3 | CASSQDWYGMGTEAFF
16 | TRBV9 | CASSPSDSGPQETQYF
14 | TRBV7-2 | CASRGLAGVYEQYF
15 | TRBV13 | CASSWGRGLASPLHF
14 | TRBV9 | CASSVGSASYEQYF
15 | TRBV4-3 | CASSQDRTGPPGYTF
15 | TRBV18 | CASSPNRGQNTEAFF